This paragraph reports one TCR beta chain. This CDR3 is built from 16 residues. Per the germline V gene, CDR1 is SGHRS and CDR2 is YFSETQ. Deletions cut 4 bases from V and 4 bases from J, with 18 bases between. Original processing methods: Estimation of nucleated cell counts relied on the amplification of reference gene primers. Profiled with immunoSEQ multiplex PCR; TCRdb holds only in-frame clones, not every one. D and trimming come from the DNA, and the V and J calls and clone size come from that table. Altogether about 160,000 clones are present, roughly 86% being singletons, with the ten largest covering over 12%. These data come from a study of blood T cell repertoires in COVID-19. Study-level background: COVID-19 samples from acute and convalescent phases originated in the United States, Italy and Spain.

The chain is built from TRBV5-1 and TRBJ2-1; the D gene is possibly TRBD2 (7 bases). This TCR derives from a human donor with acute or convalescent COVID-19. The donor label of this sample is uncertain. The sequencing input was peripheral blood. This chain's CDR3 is CASSPERGAVYNEQFF. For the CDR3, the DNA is TGCGCCAGCAGCCCGGAACGGGGGGCGGTTTACAATGAGCAGTTCTTC.